The sequence of this T cell receptor beta chain was determined in a study of blood T cells in healthy people across ages (dated by TCRdb to 2015 to 2017). For the wider study: In model experiments, roughly one uniquely barcoded TCR beta cDNA molecule per two T cells was captured by template switching. The study measured age-related changes in TCR beta repertoire diversity using deep sequencing normalized with unique cDNA molecular identifiers. The donors were split into four age groups: young (average 16 years), middle-aged (more than 35), aged (roughly 60) and long-lived (about 82). To avoid experimental bias, donors of different ages were randomly spread across the sequencing lanes. For two donors (one aged 18 to 30 and one aged 80 or older), the study analyzed two additional independent replicas of 1 million unique cDNA reads from the same blood draw.

Donors were a few dozen systemically healthy Caucasian individuals from Russia aged 6 to 90 years. Each donor gave 8 to 10 milliliters of peripheral blood, collected into EDTA-treated Vacutainer tubes. Ficoll-Paque density-gradient centrifugation was used to isolate PBMCs, with at least 7 million obtained per sample. Trizol reagent was used to extract total RNA from the PBMCs, yielding at least 5 micrograms per sample. The percentages of naive CD45RAhigh/CD27high T cells were determined by flow cytometry on a PBMC aliquot from every donor. A note on this clonotype: Its cognate antigen has yet to be identified. There are no base qualities to consult, and no much larger clone falls within one base.

The library was produced with 5' RACE. The sample was run on an Illumina HiSeq 2500. The second PCR ran for about 6 to 11 cycles and used a J-beta primer mix along with a sample-barcoded 5' primer. Each TCR beta cDNA molecule received a unique molecular identifier from a template-switch 5' adaptor carrying 12 random nucleotides. At least 2.5 million CDR3-containing paired-end reads were obtained from each sample. The Mint cDNA synthesis kit, primed by a TRBC-specific oligonucleotide, was used to synthesize first-strand cDNA from all RNA. After uracil-DNA glycosylase treatment, a first 18-cycle PCR used universal primers M1SS and BC2_uni_R on all cDNA. The authors processed their data as follows. For normalization, 1 million high-quality reads were randomly selected from each sample, with every read carrying a distinct molecular identifier. Instead of being binned into consensus sequences, reads with shared molecular identifiers were discarded. CDR3 identification, clonotype clustering and error correction used MiTCR with a Q25 quality threshold and the strictest error-elimination algorithm. Lower-bound total TCR beta diversity was estimated with a nonparametric unseen species model using Euler transformation. The raw public reads went through TCRdb reprocessing: fastp at Q25, MiXCR clone calling, in-frame beta chains kept. Duplicate CDR3 protein sequences are folded into a single record with the most common DNA and genes. TCRdb, not the authors, supplied the V and J calls. The sample records roughly 1.5 million distinct CDR3 sequences, approximately 43% of which are singletons. The ten largest clones take up more than 4% of the sample.

Deletion took 6 bases off V and 5 bases off J, with a span of 16 bases between the germline ends. Sequences DFQATT (CDR1) and SNEGSKA (CDR2) are obtained from the germline V gene (reference sequence). From its cysteine to its phenylalanine, the CDR3 spans 13 amino acids. Only the CDR3 portion is preserved as DNA: 39 bases, with reading frame beginning at the first base. The research as a whole found: Because the CMV infection status of the donors was unknown, age-related changes in expanded clonotypes may potentially have been confounded. The long-lived group showed more naive CD4+ T cells, fewer expanded clones and increased TCR diversity than the aged group, suggesting age selection. As age increased, observed TCR beta diversity per million T cells dropped in a roughly linear way, and a significant reduction was already evident by age about 40. The percentage of naive T cells measured by flow cytometry correlated strongly with observed TCR beta diversity. Since profiling was done on bulk unsorted PBMCs, naive and antigen-experienced compartments could not be conclusively compared. Total diversity estimates from one million sequenced T cells were considered lower bounds and underestimates.

Sequencing was performed on blood. The chain uses TRBV20-1 and TRBJ1-2; no D segment can be confidently identified. This TCR was recovered from a woman younger than 30 in good health. The CDR3 sequence is CSAVDLRGYGYTF. In nucleotides, the sequence is TGCAGTGCCGTAGATCTCCGTGGGTATGGCTACACCTTC.